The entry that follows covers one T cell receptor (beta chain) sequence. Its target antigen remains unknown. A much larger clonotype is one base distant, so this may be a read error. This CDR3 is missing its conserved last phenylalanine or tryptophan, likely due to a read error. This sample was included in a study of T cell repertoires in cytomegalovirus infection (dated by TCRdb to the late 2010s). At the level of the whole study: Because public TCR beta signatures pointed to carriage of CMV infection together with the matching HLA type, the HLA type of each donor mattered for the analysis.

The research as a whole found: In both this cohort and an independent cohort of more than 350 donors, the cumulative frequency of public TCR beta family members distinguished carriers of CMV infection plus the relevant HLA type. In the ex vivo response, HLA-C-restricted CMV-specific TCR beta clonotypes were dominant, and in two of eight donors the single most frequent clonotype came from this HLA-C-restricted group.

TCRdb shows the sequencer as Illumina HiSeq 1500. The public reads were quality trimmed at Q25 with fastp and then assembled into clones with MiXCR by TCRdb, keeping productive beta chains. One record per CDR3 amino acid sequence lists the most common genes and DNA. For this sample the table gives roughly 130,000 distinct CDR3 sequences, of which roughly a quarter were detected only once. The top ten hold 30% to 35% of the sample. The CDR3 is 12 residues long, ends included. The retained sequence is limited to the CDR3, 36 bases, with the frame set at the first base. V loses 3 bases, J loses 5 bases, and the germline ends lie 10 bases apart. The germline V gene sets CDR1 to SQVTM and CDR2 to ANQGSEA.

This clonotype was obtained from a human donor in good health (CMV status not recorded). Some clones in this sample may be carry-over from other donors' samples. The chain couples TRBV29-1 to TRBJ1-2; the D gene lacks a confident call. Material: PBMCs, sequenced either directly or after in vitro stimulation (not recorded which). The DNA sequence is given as TGCAGCGTTGATAAGGACGGATATGGCTACACCGTC. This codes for CSVDKDGYGYTV.